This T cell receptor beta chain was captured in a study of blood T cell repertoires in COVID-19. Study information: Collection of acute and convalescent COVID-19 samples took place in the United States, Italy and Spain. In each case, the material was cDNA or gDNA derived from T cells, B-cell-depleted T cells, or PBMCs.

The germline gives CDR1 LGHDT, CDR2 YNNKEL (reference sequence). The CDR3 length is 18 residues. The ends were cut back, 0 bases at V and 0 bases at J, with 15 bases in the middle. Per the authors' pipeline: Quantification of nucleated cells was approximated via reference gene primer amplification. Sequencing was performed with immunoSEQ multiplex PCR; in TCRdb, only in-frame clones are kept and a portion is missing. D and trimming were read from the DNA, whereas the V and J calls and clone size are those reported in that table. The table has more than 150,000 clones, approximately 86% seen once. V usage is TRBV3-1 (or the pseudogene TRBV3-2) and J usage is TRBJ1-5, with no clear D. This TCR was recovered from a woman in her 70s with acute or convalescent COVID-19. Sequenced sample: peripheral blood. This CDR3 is CASSQDGRTPYSNQPQHF. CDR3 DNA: TGTGCCAGCAGCCAAGATGGGCGTACTCCCTATAGCAATCAGCCCCAGCATTTT.